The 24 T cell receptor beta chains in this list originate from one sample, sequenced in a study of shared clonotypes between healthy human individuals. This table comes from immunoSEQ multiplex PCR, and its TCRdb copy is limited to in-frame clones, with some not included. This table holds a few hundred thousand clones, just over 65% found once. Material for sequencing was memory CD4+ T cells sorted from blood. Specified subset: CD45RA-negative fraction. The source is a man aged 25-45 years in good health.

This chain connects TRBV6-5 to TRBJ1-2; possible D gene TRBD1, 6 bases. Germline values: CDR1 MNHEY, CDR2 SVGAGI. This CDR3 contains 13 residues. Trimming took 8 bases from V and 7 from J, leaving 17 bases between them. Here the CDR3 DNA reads TGTGCCAGCTGTACTGGGGGCTACTCTGGCTACACCTTC. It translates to CASCTGGYSGYTF.

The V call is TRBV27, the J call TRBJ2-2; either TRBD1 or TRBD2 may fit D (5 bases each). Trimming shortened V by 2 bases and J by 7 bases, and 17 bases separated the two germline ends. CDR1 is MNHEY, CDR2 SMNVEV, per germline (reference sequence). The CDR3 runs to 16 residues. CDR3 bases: TGTGCCAGCAGTTTACGGGGACCGGGGAACCACGGGGAGCTGTTTTTT. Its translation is CASSLRGPGNHGELFF.

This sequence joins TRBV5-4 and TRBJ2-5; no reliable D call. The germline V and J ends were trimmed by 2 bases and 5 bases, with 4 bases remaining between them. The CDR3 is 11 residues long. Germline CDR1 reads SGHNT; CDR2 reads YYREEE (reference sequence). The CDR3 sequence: CASSFGETQYF. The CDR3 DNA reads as TGTGCCAGCAGCTTCGGCGAGACCCAGTACTTC.

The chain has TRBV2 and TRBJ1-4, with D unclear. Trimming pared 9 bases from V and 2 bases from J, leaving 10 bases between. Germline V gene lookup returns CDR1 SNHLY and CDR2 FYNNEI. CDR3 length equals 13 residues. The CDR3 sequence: CASGGRTNEKLFF. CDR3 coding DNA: TGTGCCAGTGGTGGCAGGACTAATGAAAAACTGTTTTTT.

In DNA, the CDR3 is TGCGCCAGCAGTGAAGGGACTAGCGGAAGATACAGCACAGATACGCAGTATTTT. Amino acids: CASSEGTSGRYSTDTQYF. The chain couples TRBV10-2 to TRBJ2-3; 11 bases agree with TRBD2. In germline, CDR1 is WSHSY, CDR2 SAAADI. V lost 3 bases and J lost 0; bases outside the gene matches: 8. The CDR3 is 18 amino acids.

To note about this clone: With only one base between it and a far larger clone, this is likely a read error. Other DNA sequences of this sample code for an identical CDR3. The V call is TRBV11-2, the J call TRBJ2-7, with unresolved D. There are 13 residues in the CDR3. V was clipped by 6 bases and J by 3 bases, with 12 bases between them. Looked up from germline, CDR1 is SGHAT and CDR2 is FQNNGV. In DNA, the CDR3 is TGTGCCAGCAGTCCCCTGGCGGTCTACGAGCAGTACTTC. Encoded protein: CASSPLAVYEQYF.

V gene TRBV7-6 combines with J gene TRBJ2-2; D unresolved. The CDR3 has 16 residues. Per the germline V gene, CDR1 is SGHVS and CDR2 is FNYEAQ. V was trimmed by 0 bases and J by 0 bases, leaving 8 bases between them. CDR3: CASSLASTSNTGELFF. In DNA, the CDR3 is TGTGCCAGCAGCTTAGCGAGCACCTCGAACACCGGGGAGCTGTTTTTT.

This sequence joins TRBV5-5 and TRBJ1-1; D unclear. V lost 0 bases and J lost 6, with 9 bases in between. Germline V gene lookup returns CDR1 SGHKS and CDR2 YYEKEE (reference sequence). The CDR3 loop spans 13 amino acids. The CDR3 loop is CASSLGSRAEAFF. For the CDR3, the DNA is TGTGCCAGCAGCTTGGGGTCTAGGGCTGAAGCTTTCTTT.

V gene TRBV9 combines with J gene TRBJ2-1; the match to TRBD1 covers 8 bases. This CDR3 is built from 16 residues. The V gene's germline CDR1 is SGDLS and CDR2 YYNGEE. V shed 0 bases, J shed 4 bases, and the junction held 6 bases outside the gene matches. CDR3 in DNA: TGTGCCAGCAGCGTAGAACAGGGGGTAATTTACAATGAGCAGTTCTTC. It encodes CASSVEQGVIYNEQFF.

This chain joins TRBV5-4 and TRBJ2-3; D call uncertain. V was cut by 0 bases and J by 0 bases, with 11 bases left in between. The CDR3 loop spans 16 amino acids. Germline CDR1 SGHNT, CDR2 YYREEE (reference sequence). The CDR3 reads CASSLGKAKSTDTQYF. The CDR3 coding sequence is TGTGCCAGCAGCTTGGGAAAAGCGAAGAGCACAGATACGCAGTATTTT.

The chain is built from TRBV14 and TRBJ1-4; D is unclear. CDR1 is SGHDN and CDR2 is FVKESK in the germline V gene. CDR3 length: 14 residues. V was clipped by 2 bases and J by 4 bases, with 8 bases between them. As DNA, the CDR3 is TGTGCCAGCAGCCAAATGGAGAATAATGAAAAACTGTTTTTT. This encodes CASSQMENNEKLFF.

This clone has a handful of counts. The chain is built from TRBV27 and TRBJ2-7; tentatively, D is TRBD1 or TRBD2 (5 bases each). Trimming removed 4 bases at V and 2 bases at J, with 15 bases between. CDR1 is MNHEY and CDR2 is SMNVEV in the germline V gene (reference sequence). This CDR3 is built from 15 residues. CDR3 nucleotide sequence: TGTGCCAGCAGTTGGGGACCGATCTCCCCCTACGAGCAGTACTTC. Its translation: CASSWGPISPYEQYF.

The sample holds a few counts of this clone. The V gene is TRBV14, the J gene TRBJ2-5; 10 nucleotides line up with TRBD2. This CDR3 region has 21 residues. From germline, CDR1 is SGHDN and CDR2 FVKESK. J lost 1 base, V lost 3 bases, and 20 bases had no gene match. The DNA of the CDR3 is TGTGCCAGCAGCCAGATCGGCCTGCTGCGGACTAGCGGCACCCTCCAAGAGACCCAGTACTTC. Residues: CASSQIGLLRTSGTLQETQYF.

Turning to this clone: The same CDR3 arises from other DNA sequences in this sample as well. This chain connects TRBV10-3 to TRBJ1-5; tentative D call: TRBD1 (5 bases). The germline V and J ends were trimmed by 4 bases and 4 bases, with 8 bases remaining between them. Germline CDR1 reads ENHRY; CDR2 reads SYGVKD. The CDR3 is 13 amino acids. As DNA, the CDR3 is TGTGCCATCAGTGGGGGGAGAAATCAGCCCCAGCATTTT. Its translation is CAISGGRNQPQHF.

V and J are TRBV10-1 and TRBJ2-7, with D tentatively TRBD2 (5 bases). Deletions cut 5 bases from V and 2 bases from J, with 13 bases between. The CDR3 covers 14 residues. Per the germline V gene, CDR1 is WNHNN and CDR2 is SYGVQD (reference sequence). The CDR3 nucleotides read TGCGCCAGCAGTTCGGGGTCCCAGACCTACGAGCAGTACTTC. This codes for CASSSGSQTYEQYF.

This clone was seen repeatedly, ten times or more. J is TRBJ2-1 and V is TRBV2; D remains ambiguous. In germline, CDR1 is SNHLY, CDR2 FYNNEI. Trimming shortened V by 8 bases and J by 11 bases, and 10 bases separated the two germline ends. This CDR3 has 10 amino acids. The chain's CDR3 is CASGGTQQFF. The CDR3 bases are TGTGCCAGCGGCGGAACCCAGCAGTTCTTC.

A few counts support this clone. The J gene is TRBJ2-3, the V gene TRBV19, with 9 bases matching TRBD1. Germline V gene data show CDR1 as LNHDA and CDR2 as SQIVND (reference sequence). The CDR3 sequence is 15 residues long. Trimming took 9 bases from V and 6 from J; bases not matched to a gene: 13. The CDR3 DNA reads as TGTGCCAGCACCCCCCAACAGGGGGCTGGGGATACGCAGTATTTT. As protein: CASTPQQGAGDTQYF.

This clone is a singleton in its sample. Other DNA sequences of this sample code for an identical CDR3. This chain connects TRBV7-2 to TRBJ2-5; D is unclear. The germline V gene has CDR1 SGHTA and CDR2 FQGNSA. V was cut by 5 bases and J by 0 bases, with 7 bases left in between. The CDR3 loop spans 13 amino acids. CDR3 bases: TGTGCCAGCAGCCGTCCTAACCAAGAGACCCAGTACTTC. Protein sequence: CASSRPNQETQYF.

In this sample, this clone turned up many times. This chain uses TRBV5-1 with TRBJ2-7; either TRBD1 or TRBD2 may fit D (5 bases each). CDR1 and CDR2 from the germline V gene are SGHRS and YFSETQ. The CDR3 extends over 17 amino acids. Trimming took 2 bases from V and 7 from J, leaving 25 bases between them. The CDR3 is CASSFTRMGRILGEQYF. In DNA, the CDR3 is TGCGCCAGCAGCTTCACTAGGATGGGACGAATCTTGGGTGAGCAGTACTTC.

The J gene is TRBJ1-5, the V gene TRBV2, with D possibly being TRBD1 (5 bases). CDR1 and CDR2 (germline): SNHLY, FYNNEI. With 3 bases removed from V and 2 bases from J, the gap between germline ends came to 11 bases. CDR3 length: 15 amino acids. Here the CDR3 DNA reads TGTGCCAGCAGTGATTCGGGGCTTGGCAATCAGCCCCAGCATTTT. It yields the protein CASSDSGLGNQPQHF.

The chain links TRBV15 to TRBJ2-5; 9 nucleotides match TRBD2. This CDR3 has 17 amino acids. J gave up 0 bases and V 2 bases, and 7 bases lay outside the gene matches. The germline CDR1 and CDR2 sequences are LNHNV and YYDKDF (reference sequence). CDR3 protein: CATSRSRLAVYQETQYF. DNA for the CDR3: TGTGCCACCAGCAGATCCCGACTAGCGGTGTACCAAGAGACCCAGTACTTC.

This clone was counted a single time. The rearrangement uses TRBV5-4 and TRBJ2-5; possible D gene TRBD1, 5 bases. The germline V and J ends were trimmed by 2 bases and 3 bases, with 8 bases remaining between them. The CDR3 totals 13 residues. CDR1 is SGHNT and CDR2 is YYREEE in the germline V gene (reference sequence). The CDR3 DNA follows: TGTGCCAGCAGCTTACAGGTTGAAGAGACCCAGTACTTC. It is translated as CASSLQVEETQYF. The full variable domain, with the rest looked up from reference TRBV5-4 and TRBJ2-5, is ETGVTQSPTHLIKTRGQQVTLRCSSQSGHNTVSWYQQALGQGPQFIFQYYREEENGRGNFPPRFSGLQFPNYSSELNVNALELDDSALYLCASSLQVEETQYFGPGTRLLVL.

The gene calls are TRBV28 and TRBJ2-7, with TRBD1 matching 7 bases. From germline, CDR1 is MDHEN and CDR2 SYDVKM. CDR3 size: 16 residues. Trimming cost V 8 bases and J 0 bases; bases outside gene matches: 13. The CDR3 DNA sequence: TGTGCCAGCGGAAGAACCCGGGACAGAACCTCCTACGAGCAGTACTTC. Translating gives CASGRTRDRTSYEQYF.

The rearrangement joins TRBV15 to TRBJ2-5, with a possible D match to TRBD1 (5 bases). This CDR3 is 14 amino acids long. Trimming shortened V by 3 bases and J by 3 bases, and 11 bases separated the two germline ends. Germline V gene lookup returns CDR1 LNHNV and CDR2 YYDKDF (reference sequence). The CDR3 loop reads CATSRPGLKETQYF. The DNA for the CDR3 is TGTGCCACCAGCAGGCCAGGGCTCAAAGAGACCCAGTACTTC.